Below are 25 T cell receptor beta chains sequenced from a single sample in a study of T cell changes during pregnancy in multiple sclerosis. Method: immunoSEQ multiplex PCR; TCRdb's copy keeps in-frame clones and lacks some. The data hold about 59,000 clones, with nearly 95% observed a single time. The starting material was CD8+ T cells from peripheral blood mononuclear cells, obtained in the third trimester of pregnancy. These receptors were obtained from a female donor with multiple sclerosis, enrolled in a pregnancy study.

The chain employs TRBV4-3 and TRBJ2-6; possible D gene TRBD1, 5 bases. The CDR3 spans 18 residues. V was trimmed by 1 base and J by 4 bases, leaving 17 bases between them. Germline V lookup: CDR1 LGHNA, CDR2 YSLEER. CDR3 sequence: CASSQGTGAGSGANVLTF. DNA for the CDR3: TGCGCCAGCAGCCAAGGAACTGGGGCAGGCTCCGGGGCCAACGTCCTGACTTTC.

For the CDR3, the DNA is TGTGCCAGCAGGGATTCAGGGGAAAAACTGTTTTTT. Translated, it gives CASRDSGEKLFF. This sequence joins TRBV25-1 and TRBJ1-4, with D perhaps matching TRBD1 (5 bases). This CDR3 has 12 residues. V lost 6 bases and J 8 bases, leaving 10 bases between the germline ends. Germline values: CDR1 MGHDK, CDR2 SYGVNS.

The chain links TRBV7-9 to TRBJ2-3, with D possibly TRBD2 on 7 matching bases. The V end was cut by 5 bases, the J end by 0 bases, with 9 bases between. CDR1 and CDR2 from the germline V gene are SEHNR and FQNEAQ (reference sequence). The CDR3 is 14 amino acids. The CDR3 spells CASSRGASTDTQYF. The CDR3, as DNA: TGTGCCAGCAGCCGGGGGGCGAGCACAGATACGCAGTATTTT.

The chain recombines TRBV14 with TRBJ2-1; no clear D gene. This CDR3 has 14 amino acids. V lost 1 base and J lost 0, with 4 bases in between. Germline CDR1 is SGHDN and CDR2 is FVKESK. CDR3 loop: CASSQVSSYNEQFF. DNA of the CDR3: TGTGCCAGCAGCCAAGTCAGCTCCTACAATGAGCAGTTCTTC.

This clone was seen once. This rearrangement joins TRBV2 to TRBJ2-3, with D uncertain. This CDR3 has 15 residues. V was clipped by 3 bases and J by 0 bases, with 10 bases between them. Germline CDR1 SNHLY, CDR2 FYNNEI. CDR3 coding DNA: TGTGCCAGCAGTGAGTGGCAGTCAAGCACAGATACGCAGTATTTT. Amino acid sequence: CASSEWQSSTDTQYF.

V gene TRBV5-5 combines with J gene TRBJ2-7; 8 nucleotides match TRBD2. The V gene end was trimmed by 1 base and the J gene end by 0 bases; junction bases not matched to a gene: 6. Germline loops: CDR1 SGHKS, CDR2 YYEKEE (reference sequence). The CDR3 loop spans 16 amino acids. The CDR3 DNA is TGTGCCAGCAGCTTGCTCTTAGCGGGGAGCTCCTACGAGCAGTACTTC. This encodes CASSLLLAGSSYEQYF. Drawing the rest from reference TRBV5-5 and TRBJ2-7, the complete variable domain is DAGVTQSPTHLIKTRGQQVTLRCSPISGHKSVSWYQQVLGQGPQFIFQYYEKEERGRGNFPDRFSARQFPNYSSELNVNALLLGDSALYLCASSLLLAGSSYEQYFGPGTRLTVT.

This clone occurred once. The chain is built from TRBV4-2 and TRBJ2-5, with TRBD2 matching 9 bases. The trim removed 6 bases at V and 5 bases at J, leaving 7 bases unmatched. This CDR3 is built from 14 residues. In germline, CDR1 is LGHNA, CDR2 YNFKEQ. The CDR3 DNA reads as TGTGCCAGCAGTGTAGCGGGAGTTAAGGAGACCCAGTACTTC. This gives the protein CASSVAGVKETQYF.

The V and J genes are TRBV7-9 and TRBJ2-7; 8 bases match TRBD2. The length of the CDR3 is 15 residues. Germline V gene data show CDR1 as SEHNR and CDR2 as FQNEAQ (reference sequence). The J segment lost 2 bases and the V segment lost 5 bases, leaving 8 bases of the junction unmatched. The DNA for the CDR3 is TGTGCCAGCAGCCGCGGGACTAGTATCCCCTACGAGCAGTACTTC. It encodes CASSRGTSIPYEQYF.

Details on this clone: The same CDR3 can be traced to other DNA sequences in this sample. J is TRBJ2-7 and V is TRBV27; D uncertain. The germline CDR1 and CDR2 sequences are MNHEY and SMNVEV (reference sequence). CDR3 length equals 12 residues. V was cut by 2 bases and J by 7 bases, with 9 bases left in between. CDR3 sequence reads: CASSLSRREQYF. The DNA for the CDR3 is TGTGCCAGCAGTTTAAGCCGGCGGGAGCAGTACTTC.

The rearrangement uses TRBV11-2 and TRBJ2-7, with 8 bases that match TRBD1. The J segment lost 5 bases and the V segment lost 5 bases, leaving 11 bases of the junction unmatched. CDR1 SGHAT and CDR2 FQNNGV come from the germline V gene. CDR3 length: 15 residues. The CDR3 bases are TGTGCCAGCAGCCCGGGCGGGACAGGTCCAGACGAGCAGTACTTC. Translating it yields CASSPGGTGPDEQYF. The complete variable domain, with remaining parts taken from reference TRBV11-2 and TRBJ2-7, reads EAGVAQSPRYKIIEKRQSVAFWCNPISGHATLYWYQQILGQGPKLLIQFQNNGVVDDSQLPKDRFSAERLKGVDSTLKIQPAKLEDSAVYLCASSPGGTGPDEQYFGPGTRLTVT.

CDR3 DNA sequence: TGTGCCAGCAGCCAAGCTACCGGGACATCCTACGAGCAGTACTTC. Its translation is CASSQATGTSYEQYF. The V gene is TRBV4-2, the J gene TRBJ2-7; D perhaps matches TRBD1 (6 bases). The ends were cut back, 1 base at V and 1 base at J, with 11 bases in the middle. Germline V gene sequence: CDR1 LGHNA, CDR2 YNFKEQ. This CDR3 has 15 residues.

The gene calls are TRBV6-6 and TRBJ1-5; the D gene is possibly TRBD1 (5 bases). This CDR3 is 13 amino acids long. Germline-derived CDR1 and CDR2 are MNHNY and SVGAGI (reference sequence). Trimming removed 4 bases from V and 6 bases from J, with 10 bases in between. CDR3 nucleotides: TGTGCCAGCAGTTTCAGGGAAGGTCAGCCCCAGCATTTT. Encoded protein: CASSFREGQPQHF.

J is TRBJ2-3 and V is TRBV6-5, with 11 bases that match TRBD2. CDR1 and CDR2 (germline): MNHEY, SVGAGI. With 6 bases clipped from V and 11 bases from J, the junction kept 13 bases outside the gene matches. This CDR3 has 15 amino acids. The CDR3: CASRATSGVAEGQYF. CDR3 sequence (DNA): TGTGCCAGCAGGGCGACTAGCGGGGTGGCAGAGGGGCAGTATTTT.

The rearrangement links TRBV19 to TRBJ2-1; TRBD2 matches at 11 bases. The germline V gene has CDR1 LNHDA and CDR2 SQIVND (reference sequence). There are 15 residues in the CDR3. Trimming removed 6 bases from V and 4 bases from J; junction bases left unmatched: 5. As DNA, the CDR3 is TGTGCCAGTAGCATGACTAGCGGGATTTACAATGAGCAGTTCTTC. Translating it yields CASSMTSGIYNEQFF.

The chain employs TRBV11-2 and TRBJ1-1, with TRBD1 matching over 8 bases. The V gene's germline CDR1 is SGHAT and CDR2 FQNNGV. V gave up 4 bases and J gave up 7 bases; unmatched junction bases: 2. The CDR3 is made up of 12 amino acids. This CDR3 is CASSSGTGEAFF. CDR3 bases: TGTGCCAGCAGCTCGGGGACAGGTGAAGCTTTCTTT.

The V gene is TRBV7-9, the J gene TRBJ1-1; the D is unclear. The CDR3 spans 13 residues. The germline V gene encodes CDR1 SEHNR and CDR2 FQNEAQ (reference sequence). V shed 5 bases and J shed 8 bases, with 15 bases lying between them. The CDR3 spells CASSPPSAPEAFF. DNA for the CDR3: TGTGCCAGCAGCCCCCCGTCAGCGCCCGAAGCTTTCTTT.

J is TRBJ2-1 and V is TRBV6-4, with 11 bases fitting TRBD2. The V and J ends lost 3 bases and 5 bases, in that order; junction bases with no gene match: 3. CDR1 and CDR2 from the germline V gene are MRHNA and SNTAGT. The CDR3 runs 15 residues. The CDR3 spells CASSEGTSGDNEQFF. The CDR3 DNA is TGTGCCAGCAGTGAAGGGACTAGCGGCGACAATGAGCAGTTCTTC.

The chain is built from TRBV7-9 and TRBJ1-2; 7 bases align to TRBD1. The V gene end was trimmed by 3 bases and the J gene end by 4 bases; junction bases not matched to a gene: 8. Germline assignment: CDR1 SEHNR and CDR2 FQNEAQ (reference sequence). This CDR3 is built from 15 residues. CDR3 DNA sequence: TGTGCCAGCAGCTTCCGACAGGGCCCCTTCTATGGCTACACCTTC. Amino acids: CASSFRQGPFYGYTF.

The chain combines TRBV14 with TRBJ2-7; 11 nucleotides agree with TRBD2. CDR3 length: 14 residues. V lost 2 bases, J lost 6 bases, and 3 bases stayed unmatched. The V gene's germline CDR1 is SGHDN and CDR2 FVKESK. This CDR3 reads CASSQLLAGGEQYF. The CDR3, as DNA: TGTGCCAGCAGCCAACTGCTAGCGGGAGGCGAGCAGTACTTC.

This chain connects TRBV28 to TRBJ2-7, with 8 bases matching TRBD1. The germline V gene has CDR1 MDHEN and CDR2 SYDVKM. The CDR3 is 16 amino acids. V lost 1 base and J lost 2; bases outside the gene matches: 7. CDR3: CASSLSGQGHTYEQYF. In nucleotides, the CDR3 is TGTGCCAGCAGTTTATCCGGACAGGGACATACCTACGAGCAGTACTTC.

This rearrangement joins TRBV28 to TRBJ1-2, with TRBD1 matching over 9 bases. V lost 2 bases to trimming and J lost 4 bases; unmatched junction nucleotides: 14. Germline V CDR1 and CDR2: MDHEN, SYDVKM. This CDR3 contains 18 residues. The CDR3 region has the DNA TGTGCCAGCAGTTTAGAGGGGGACAGGGCGACGTTGCTCTATGGCTACACCTTC. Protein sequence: CASSLEGDRATLLYGYTF.

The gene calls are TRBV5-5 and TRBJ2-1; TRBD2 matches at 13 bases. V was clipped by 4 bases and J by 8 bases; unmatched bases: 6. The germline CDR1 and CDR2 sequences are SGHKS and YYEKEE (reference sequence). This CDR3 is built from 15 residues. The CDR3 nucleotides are TGTGCCAGCAGCGACGGACTAGCGGGAGTCGATGAGCAGTTCTTC. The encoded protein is CASSDGLAGVDEQFF.

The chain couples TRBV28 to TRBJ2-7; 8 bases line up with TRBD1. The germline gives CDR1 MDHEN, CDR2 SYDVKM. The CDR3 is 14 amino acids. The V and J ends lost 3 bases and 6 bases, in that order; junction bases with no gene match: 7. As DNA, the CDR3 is TGTGCCAGCAGTTTTCGGGCAGGGGGCGCCGAGCAGTACTTC. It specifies CASSFRAGGAEQYF.

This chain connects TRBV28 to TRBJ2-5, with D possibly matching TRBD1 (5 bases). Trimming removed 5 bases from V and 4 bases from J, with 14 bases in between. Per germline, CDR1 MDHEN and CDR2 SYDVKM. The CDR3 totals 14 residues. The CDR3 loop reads CASSLLQGGETQYF. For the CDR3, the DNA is TGTGCCAGCAGTCTACTCCAGGGTGGAGAGACCCAGTACTTC.

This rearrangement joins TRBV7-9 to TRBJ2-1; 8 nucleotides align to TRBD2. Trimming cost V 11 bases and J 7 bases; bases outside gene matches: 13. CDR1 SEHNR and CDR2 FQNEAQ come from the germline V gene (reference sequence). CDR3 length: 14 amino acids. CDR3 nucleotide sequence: TGTGCCGGATCTACAGCGGGAGTGGGGAATGAGCAGTTCTTC. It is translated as CAGSTAGVGNEQFF.